The 5 T cell receptor beta chains in this list originate from one sample, sequenced in a study of shared clonotypes between healthy human individuals. Here immunoSEQ multiplex PCR was the method, and the copy in TCRdb shows in-frame clones only, minus some. The sample contains about 1.1 million clones, 75% to 80% of which appear only once. Material for sequencing was memory CD4+ T cells from PBMCs. The subset here: CD45RA-negative fraction. Every receptor here comes from a man between 18 and 29 years old in good health. Some clones in this sample may be carry-over from other donors' samples.

The chain carries TRBV27 and TRBJ2-1; TRBD2 matches at 16 bases. Trimming at V came to 2 bases and at J to 1 base, leaving 8 bases not matched to a gene. This CDR3 has 20 residues. Germline values: CDR1 MNHEY, CDR2 SMNVEV (reference sequence). CDR3 amino acids: CASSLRGTSGREWSYNEQFF. The CDR3 DNA follows: TGTGCCAGCAGTTTAAGGGGGACTAGCGGGAGGGAGTGGTCCTACAATGAGCAGTTCTTC.

This clone has just one count. V gene TRBV28 combines with J gene TRBJ2-1; 12 bases align to TRBD2. CDR1 and CDR2 from the germline V gene are MDHEN and SYDVKM. There are 19 residues in the CDR3. V lost 5 bases, J lost 4 bases, and 15 bases stayed unmatched. CDR3 coding DNA: TGTGCCAGCAGTCCGCCCCCCAGACTAGCGGGAGCGGGTTACAATGAGCAGTTCTTC. It yields the protein CASSPPPRLAGAGYNEQFF. Full variable domain (outside the CDR3, taken from reference TRBV28 and TRBJ2-1): DVKVTQSSRYLVKRTGEKVFLECVQDMDHENMFWYRQDPGLGLRLIYFSYDVKMKEKGDIPEGYSVSREKKERFSLILESASTNQTSMYLCASSPPPRLAGAGYNEQFFGPGTRLTVL.

J is TRBJ1-6 and V is TRBV30; D is perhaps TRBD1 (5 bases). The germline V and J ends were trimmed by 0 bases and 10 bases, with 19 bases remaining between them. The CDR3 has 16 residues. CDR1 GTSNPN and CDR2 SVGIG come from the germline V gene (reference sequence). This CDR3 is CAWSVAGLPVNSPLHF. Written as DNA, the CDR3 is TGTGCCTGGAGTGTCGCGGGACTCCCTGTGAACTCACCCCTCCACTTT.

This chain joins TRBV6-1 and TRBJ1-5, with unresolved D. Per germline, CDR1 MNHNS and CDR2 SASEGT. The CDR3 contains 11 residues. Trimming pared 3 bases from V and 6 bases from J, leaving 3 bases between. CDR3 sequence (DNA): TGTGCCAGCAGTGATTTTCAGCCCCAGCATTTT. Translated, it gives CASSDFQPQHF.

CDR3 protein: CASSVAGAGGIYNEQFF. In DNA, the CDR3 is TGTGCCAGCAGCGTAGCCGGGGCGGGAGGGATATACAATGAGCAGTTCTTC. The V call is TRBV9, the J call TRBJ2-1; 9 nucleotides line up with TRBD2. The V segment lost 0 bases and the J segment 4 bases; nucleotides outside the gene matches: 8. The CDR3 runs to 17 residues. CDR1 and CDR2 (germline): SGDLS, YYNGEE.